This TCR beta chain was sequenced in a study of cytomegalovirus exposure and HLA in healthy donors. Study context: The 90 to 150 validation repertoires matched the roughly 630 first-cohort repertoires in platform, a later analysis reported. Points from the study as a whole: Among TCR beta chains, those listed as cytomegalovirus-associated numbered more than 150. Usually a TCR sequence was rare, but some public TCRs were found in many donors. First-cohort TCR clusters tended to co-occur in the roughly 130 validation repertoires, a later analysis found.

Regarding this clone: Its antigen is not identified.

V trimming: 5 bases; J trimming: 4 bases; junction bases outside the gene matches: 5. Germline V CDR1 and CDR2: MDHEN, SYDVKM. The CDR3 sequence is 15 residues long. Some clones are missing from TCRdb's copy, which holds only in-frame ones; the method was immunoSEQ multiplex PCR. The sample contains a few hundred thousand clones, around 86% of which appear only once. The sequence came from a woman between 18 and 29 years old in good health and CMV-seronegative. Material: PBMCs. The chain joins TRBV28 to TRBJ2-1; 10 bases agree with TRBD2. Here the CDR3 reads CASSLRTSGYNEQFF. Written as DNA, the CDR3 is TGTGCCAGCAGTCTCCGGACTAGCGGATACAATGAGCAGTTCTTC.